These T cell receptor beta chains were read from a single sample in a study of the immune and genomic landscape of osteosarcoma. Using immunoSEQ multiplex PCR, the repertoire was profiled, and TCRdb retains in-frame clones only, with some absent. Of 500 or so clones in the sample, under 85% were seen once. Sequencing was done on a sample of metastatic tumor tissue from the chest wall. The receptor source for this set is a woman between 18 and 29 years old with osteosarcoma. CDR3s include the opening cysteine and the closing phenylalanine or tryptophan. A D gene is named only where the DNA matches it firmly. The size field is filled for only some rows; it gives once, few, many or a size class.

D: TRBD1; J: TRBJ1-2; V: TRBV7-9; size: .; DNA: TGTGCCAGCAGCTTCCAGGGGGCAGGCTACACCTTC; CDR3: CASSFQGAGYTF
D: TRBD2; J: TRBJ2-3; V: TRBV28; size: .; DNA: TGTGCCAGCAGAATAGCGGGAGCGGTAGATACGCAGTATTTT; CDR3: CASRIAGAVDTQYF
D: TRBD2; J: TRBJ2-1; V: TRBV5-4; size: once; DNA: TGTGCCAGCAGCTTGTTCCAGCGGGAGACCAATGAGCAGTTCTTC; CDR3: CASSLFQRETNEQFF
D: TRBD1; J: TRBJ2-2; V: TRBV6-6; size: .; DNA: TGTGCCACCACTGGGACAGGGAACACCGGGGAGCTGTTTTTT; CDR3: CATTGTGNTGELFF
D: TRBD1; J: TRBJ1-1; V: TRBV18; size: .; DNA: TGTGCCAGCTCCTCGACAGGGACGGACACTGAAGCTTTCTTT; CDR3: CASSSTGTDTEAFF
D: TRBD2; J: TRBJ2-5; V: TRBV5-1; size: once; DNA: TGCGCCAGCAGCATAGGGACTAGTGAAGAGACCCAGTACTTC; CDR3: CASSIGTSEETQYF
D: TRBD1; J: TRBJ1-2; V: TRBV5-1; size: .; DNA: TGCGCCAGCTCGGTGGACGGGACAGGGCCGTATGGCTACACCTTC; CDR3: CASSVDGTGPYGYTF
D: .; J: TRBJ1-1; V: TRBV9; size: .; DNA: TGTGCCAGCAGCGTAGGCCAGGGGAGAAACACTGAAGCTTTCTTT; CDR3: CASSVGQGRNTEAFF
D: TRBD1; J: TRBJ2-5; V: TRBV28; size: .; DNA: TGTGCCAGCAGTTTACTCTACCTCCGGGACAGACACCAAGAGACCCAGTACTTC; CDR3: CASSLLYLRDRHQETQYF
D: .; J: TRBJ2-3; V: TRBV5-1; size: .; DNA: TGCGCCAGCAGCTTGGATGCGGTCACAGATACGCAGTATTTT; CDR3: CASSLDAVTDTQYF
D: .; J: TRBJ1-4; V: TRBV15; size: once; DNA: TGTGCCACCAGCAGAGATCCGTGGGAGGTGACAGCAACTAATGAAAAACTGTTTTTT; CDR3: CATSRDPWEVTATNEKLFF
D: TRBD1; J: TRBJ1-1; V: TRBV5-1; size: .; DNA: TGCGCCAGCAGCACCGGACAGGGGTCGAACACTGAAGCTTTCTTT; CDR3: CASSTGQGSNTEAFF
D: TRBD1; J: TRBJ1-2; V: TRBV11-2; size: once; DNA: TGTGCCAGCAGCCCCCAGGGGGGGACTAACTATGGCTACACCTTC; CDR3: CASSPQGGTNYGYTF
D: .; J: TRBJ2-3; V: TRBV7-2; size: .; DNA: TGTGCCAGCAGCTTAGGTCTGGGGACGGCTACCACAGATACGCAGTATTTT; CDR3: CASSLGLGTATTDTQYF
D: TRBD2; J: TRBJ2-7; V: TRBV5-4; size: .; DNA: TGTGCCAGCAGCTTGTGGTCTAGCGGGTCCGAGCAGTACTTC; CDR3: CASSLWSSGSEQYF
D: TRBD2; J: TRBJ2-2; V: TRBV4-3; size: .; DNA: TGCGCCAGCAGCCAGGCTGATAGAGCGGGAGCGGGGACCGGGGAGCTGTTTTTT; CDR3: CASSQADRAGAGTGELFF
D: TRBD2; J: TRBJ2-5; V: TRBV28; size: .; DNA: TGTGCCACCCTAGCGGGGGGTCGAGAGACCCAGTACTTC; CDR3: CATLAGGRETQYF
D: .; J: TRBJ1-5; V: TRBV6-1; size: .; DNA: TGTGCCATCTCAGCCATAACTAGGAGCAATCAGCCCCAGCATTTT; CDR3: CAISAITRSNQPQHF
D: .; J: TRBJ1-1; V: TRBV7-9; size: once; DNA: TGTGCCAGCACCTCTGGAGGGGGGGCGTCCACTGAAGCTTTCTTT; CDR3: CASTSGGGASTEAFF
D: .; J: TRBJ1-1; V: TRBV7-9; size: few; DNA: TGTGCCAGCAGCTCGACAGACGATAACACTGAAGCTTTCTTT; CDR3: CASSSTDDNTEAFF
D: TRBD1; J: TRBJ1-1; V: TRBV2; size: .; DNA: TGTGCCAGCAGCGGCGATTCAGGGGGTGGCACTGAAGCTTTCTTT; CDR3: CASSGDSGGGTEAFF
D: TRBD1; J: TRBJ1-1; V: TRBV19; size: once; DNA: TGTGCCAGTAGCCACAGGGGGCTGGGGAACACTGAAGCTTTCTTT; CDR3: CASSHRGLGNTEAFF
D: TRBD2; J: TRBJ2-3; V: TRBV30; size: .; DNA: TGTGCCTGGGCATTCTCCGGGACTAGGACAGATACGCAGTATTTT; CDR3: CAWAFSGTRTDTQYF
D: TRBD2; J: TRBJ2-3; V: TRBV9; size: .; DNA: TGTGCCAGCAGCGTAGAGGGAGGGGCCCTCACAGATACGCAGTATTTT; CDR3: CASSVEGGALTDTQYF
D: .; J: TRBJ1-1; V: TRBV27; size: .; DNA: TGTGCCAGCAGTTTATATAAGGAACCCACCGAAGCTTTCTTT; CDR3: CASSLYKEPTEAFF
D: .; J: TRBJ1-2; V: TRBV2; size: .; DNA: TGTGCCAGCAGTAGTCAGGTCAGGGATGGCTACACCTTC; CDR3: CASSSQVRDGYTF
D: .; J: TRBJ1-2; V: TRBV28; size: .; DNA: TGTGCCAGCAGCATAAGCCTCAGGGGCGTGAATGGCTACACCTTC; CDR3: CASSISLRGVNGYTF
D: .; J: TRBJ2-7; V: TRBV6-5; size: .; DNA: TGTGCCAGCAGTTACGGCGACAGGGACGGGGGGCAGTACTTC; CDR3: CASSYGDRDGGQYF
D: .; J: TRBJ1-5; V: TRBV6-1; size: .; DNA: TGTGCCAGCAGTGACCCCCGGGGTAGCAATCAGCCCCAGCATTTT; CDR3: CASSDPRGSNQPQHF
D: .; J: TRBJ1-2; V: TRBV7-9; size: .; DNA: TGTGCCAGCAGCTTTGGGAGTGGCTACACCTTC; CDR3: CASSFGSGYTF
D: TRBD1; J: TRBJ2-5; V: TRBV18; size: .; DNA: TGTGCCAGCTCACCGCGGACAGGGGGCAAAGAGACCCAGTACTTC; CDR3: CASSPRTGGKETQYF
D: .; J: TRBJ2-1; V: TRBV18; size: .; DNA: TGTGCCAGCTCACCCTTCGGGACTTTTTCCTACAATGAGCAGTTCTTC; CDR3: CASSPFGTFSYNEQFF
D: .; J: TRBJ2-7; V: TRBV11-2; size: .; DNA: TGTGCCAGCAGCTTAGAATGGGGGGTGATCCACGAGCAGTACTTC; CDR3: CASSLEWGVIHEQYF
D: .; J: TRBJ1-2; V: TRBV14; size: .; DNA: TGTGCCAGCAGCCAAGGGGGTTCCCGGGGCGGCTACACCTTC; CDR3: CASSQGGSRGGYTF
D: TRBD2; J: TRBJ2-1; V: TRBV5-1; size: few; DNA: TGCGCCAGCAGCGAGGGACTAGCAGAATACAATGAGCAGTTCTTC; CDR3: CASSEGLAEYNEQFF
D: TRBD2; J: TRBJ2-7; V: TRBV27; size: .; DNA: TGTGCCAGCAGCAACGCGGGGGGCGGAGGCTACGAGCAGTACTTC; CDR3: CASSNAGGGGYEQYF
D: .; J: TRBJ2-3; V: TRBV13; size: once; DNA: TGTGCCAGCGTAAGTCGTGCCACTGGCACAGATACGCAGTATTTT; CDR3: CASVSRATGTDTQYF
D: .; J: TRBJ2-3; V: TRBV4-3; size: .; DNA: TGCGCCAGCAGCCTCCGCGGCTATCCCCAGATGGGTACGCAGTATTTT; CDR3: CASSLRGYPQMGTQYF
D: TRBD2; J: TRBJ2-3; V: TRBV4-3; size: .; DNA: TGCGCCAGCAGCCAAGAGAAAGCGGGAGGGCCCACAGATACGCAGTATTTT; CDR3: CASSQEKAGGPTDTQYF
D: TRBD2; J: TRBJ2-7; V: TRBV6-5; size: .; DNA: TGTGCCAGCAGTTATAGCGGGGCCTACGAGCAGTACTTC; CDR3: CASSYSGAYEQYF
D: .; J: TRBJ2-7; V: TRBV7-9; size: few; DNA: TGTGCCAGCAGCTTTAGTACAGGCTACGAGCAGTACTTC; CDR3: CASSFSTGYEQYF